A single sample gave rise to the 2 T cell receptor beta chains below, sequenced in a study of blood T cell repertoires in COVID-19. Assay: immunoSEQ multiplex PCR; the TCRdb copy retains only in-frame clones and omits some. The table shows some 220,000 clones, with roughly nine tenths occurring only once. Sequencing was done on a sample of PBMCs or T cells enriched from blood (not recorded which). The receptors stem from a woman aged 18-29 years in a cohort exposed to, infected with or recovered from COVID-19 (not recorded which).

This clone was counted only a few times. This chain links TRBV2 with TRBJ2-2, with TRBD1 matching 7 bases. The length of the CDR3 is 14 residues. V was clipped by 5 bases and J by 4 bases; unmatched bases: 4. Germline V gene lookup returns CDR1 SNHLY and CDR2 FYNNEI. CDR3 nucleotides: TGTGCCAGCAGTTCCACAGGGGTCACCGGGGAGCTGTTTTTT. This sequence encodes CASSSTGVTGELFF.

The chain is built from TRBV7-9 and TRBJ2-5; 8 positions match TRBD1. Germline V gene lookup returns CDR1 SEHNR and CDR2 FQNEAQ (reference sequence). The CDR3 is 18 residues long. The junction had 16 bases not matched to a gene; V was cut back by 2 bases and J by 5 bases. The CDR3 DNA reads as TGTGCCAGCAGCTTAAGGACAGGGAGCCGTTCACCTCGTGAGACCCAGTACTTC. Protein product: CASSLRTGSRSPRETQYF.